This TCR beta chain was identified in a study of cytomegalovirus exposure and HLA in healthy donors. Study-level points and caveats: In a later analysis, specific HLA alleles were associated with 15,000 or so TCR beta sequences at a 0.05 false discovery rate. A later analysis revealed that TCR association rates differed between HLA loci, peaking at DRB1 and bottoming out at HLA-C. In a later analysis, TCR beta V- and J-gene trimming was associated with a missense DCLRE1C variant.

Remarks on this clone: Its antigen remains unknown.

Use of 60 Vbeta and 13 Jbeta primers characterized the PCR. The table came from immunoSEQ multiplex PCR; TCRdb's copy has only in-frame clones and leaves some out. The table includes approximately 160,000 clones, 76% detected once. The CDR3 is made up of 15 amino acids. Germline CDR1 is SGHTA and CDR2 is FQGNSA. J gave up 2 bases and V 1 base, and 5 bases lay outside the gene matches. Sequenced input: PBMCs. The receptor was derived from a female donor in good health and CMV-seronegative. This chain links TRBV7-2 with TRBJ2-7; 7 bases agree with TRBD2. The chain's CDR3 is CASSLGAGLPYEQYF. CDR3 nucleotides: TGTGCCAGCAGCTTAGGTGCGGGACTACCCTACGAGCAGTACTTC.